Below, 8 T cell receptor beta chains from the same sample are listed, as sequenced in a study of CD8+CD57+ T cells in acquired aplastic anemia. According to the study, genomic DNA was the template for TCR beta VDJ and CDR3 profiling. In TCRdb, the reads were re-called with MiXCR into one record per CDR3 protein. The sample has around 200,000 distinct CDR3 sequences, 63% seen once. An expansion of CD8+CD57+ cells by flow cytometry had been shown in patients chosen for sequencing. The sequencing sample was made of sorted CD4+, CD8+, or CD8+CD57+ T cells (not recorded which) from PBMCs. The source is a human donor with aplastic anemia.

The chain joins TRBV5-1 to TRBJ1-2; tentatively, D is TRBD1 (6 bases). V shed 0 bases and J shed 6 bases, with 15 bases lying between them. This CDR3 has 15 amino acids. CDR1 and CDR2 from the germline V gene are SGHRS and YFSETQ. The CDR3 bases are TGCGCCAGCAGCTTGGCGCAGGGGAGGTTGGATGGCTACACCTTC. Translating gives CASSLAQGRLDGYTF. Looking up the rest from reference TRBV5-1 and TRBJ1-2 gives the full variable domain: KAGVTQTPRYLIKTRGQQVTLSCSPISGHRSVSWYQQTPGQGLQFLFEYFSETQRNKGNFPGRFSGRQFSNSRSEMNVSTLELGDSALYLCASSLAQGRLDGYTFGSGTRLTVV.

Regarding this clonotype: The junction shows a germline mismatch at one end, possibly a read error. The rearrangement joins TRBV2 to TRBJ2-7, with 8 bases fitting TRBD1. Germline CDR1 and CDR2: SNHLY and FYNNEI. This CDR3 has 15 amino acids. CDR3 nucleotides: TGTGCCAGCTCACAGCCCTCGACAGGGGTATACGAGCAGCACTTC. It translates to CASSQPSTGVYEQHF.

This clonotype has just a few counts. The chain links TRBV4-1 to TRBJ2-2; a possible D gene is TRBD1 (6 bases). V gave up 6 bases and J gave up 5 bases, with 7 bases separating them. Germline CDR1 is MGHRA and CDR2 is YSYEKL. CDR3 size: 12 residues. The DNA for the CDR3 is TGCGCCAGCAGGGGGGCGACCGGGGAGCTGTTTTTT. Translated: CASRGATGELFF.

Points on this clonotype: This sequence may be a read error, since a much larger clone differs from it by one base. This chain joins TRBV6-5 and TRBJ2-7; 8 positions agree with TRBD1. The CDR3 runs to 15 residues. Germline V gene data show CDR1 as MNHEY and CDR2 as SVGAGI. DNA of the CDR3: TGTGCCAGCGGTTACTCGAAGGAACAGGGGGGAGAGCAGTACTTC. Translating gives CASGYSKEQGGEQYF.

Of note for this clonotype: Here the CDR3 omits its conserved ending phenylalanine or tryptophan, so a read error is the likely source. The rearrangement uses TRBV5-4 and TRBJ2-5, with D perhaps assigned TRBD1 or TRBD2 (5 bases each). Germline CDR1 and CDR2: SGHNT and YYREEE (reference sequence). V lost 4 bases and J 1 base, leaving 14 bases between the germline ends. The CDR3 spans 15 residues. The CDR3 nucleotides read TGTGCCAGCAGCGCCGGATCGGGGACCCAAGAGACCCAGTACCTC. It codes for CASSAGSGTQETQYL.

The chain joins TRBV7-9 to TRBJ2-7, with 7 bases matching TRBD1. V lost 5 bases and J lost 4; bases outside the gene matches: 2. This CDR3 has 12 residues. Germline CDR1 and CDR2: SEHNR and FQNEAQ (reference sequence). This chain's CDR3 is CASSQTGYEQYF. DNA for the CDR3: TGTGCCAGCAGCCAGACAGGGTACGAGCAGTACTTC.

The chain recombines TRBV24-1 with TRBJ2-5; D may correspond to TRBD1 or TRBD2 (5 bases each). CDR1 and CDR2 (germline): KGHDR, SFDVKD. Deletions cut 0 bases from V and 1 base from J, with 14 bases between. The CDR3 totals 17 residues. The CDR3 sequence is CATSDLRRSGTQETQYF. In DNA form, the CDR3 reads TGTGCCACCAGTGATTTGCGTAGGTCAGGGACCCAAGAGACCCAGTACTTC.

This clonotype was detected once. The CDR3 sequence: CSAKRGGTQYF. Written as DNA, the CDR3 is TGCAGTGCAAAGCGGGGGGGGACCCAGTACTTC. The rearrangement uses TRBV20-1 and TRBJ2-5; 10 nucleotides line up with TRBD2. The germline CDR1 and CDR2 sequences are DFQATT and SNEGSKA (reference sequence). The CDR3 totals 11 residues. Trimming removed 6 bases from V and 7 bases from J; junction bases left unmatched: 2.